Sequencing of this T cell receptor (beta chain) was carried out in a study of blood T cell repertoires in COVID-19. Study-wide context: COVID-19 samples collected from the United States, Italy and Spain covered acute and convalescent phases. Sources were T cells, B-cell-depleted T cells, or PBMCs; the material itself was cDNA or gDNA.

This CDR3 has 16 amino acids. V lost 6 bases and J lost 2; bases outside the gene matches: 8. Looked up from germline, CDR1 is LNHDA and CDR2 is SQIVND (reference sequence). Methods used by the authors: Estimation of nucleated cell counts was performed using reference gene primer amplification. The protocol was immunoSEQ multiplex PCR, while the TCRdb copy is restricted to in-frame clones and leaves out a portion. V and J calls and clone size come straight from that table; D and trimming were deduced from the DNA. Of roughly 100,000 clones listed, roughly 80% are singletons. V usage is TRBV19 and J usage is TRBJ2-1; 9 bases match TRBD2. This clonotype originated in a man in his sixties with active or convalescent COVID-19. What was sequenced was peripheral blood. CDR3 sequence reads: CASRETSGAPYNEQFF. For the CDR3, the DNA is TGTGCCAGTAGGGAGACTAGCGGAGCCCCCTACAATGAGCAGTTCTTC.